This TCR beta chain was sequenced in a study of identical twins. Germline V lookup: CDR1 SQVTM, CDR2 ANQGSEA. V gave up 4 bases and J gave up 6 bases; unmatched junction bases: 6. This CDR3 contains 13 residues. Each donor was a healthy Caucasian. TCRdb redid the calling of the 5' RACE reads with MiXCR, one entry per CDR3 protein. The data hold some 240,000 distinct CDR3 sequences, with roughly a tenth observed a single time. Regarding the study as a whole: Excess low generation probability was seen in twin-shared out-of-frame alpha sequences. Reduced insertions were recorded for abundant cord blood beta clonotypes, with no such pattern in memory repertoires. The models gave estimates that fell short of the out-of-frame TCR alpha sharing seen in monozygotic twins.

Turning to this clonotype: No antigen is known for it.

The V gene is TRBV29-1, the J gene TRBJ2-5; 9 bases are a match to TRBD1. This sequence originates from a man in his forties or fifties in good health. The specimen was memory T cells sorted from blood. In nucleotides, the CDR3 is TGCAGCGTTGTCGACAGGGGGATGCAGACCCAGTACTTC. As protein: CSVVDRGMQTQYF.